The 29 T cell receptor beta chains reported below all come from one sample, sequenced in a study of monozygotic twins with inflammatory bowel disease. TCRdb reprocessed the 5' RACE reads; each CDR3 protein has one entry and no DNA is given. The sample holds approximately 160,000 distinct CDR3 sequences. Sequenced: blood. These receptors were taken from a human donor with ulcerative colitis or Crohn's disease, or a healthy co-twin of an affected twin (not recorded which).

V usage is TRBV7-3 and J usage is TRBJ2-2; absent DNA, TCRdb's TRBD1 call cannot be checked. The germline V gene encodes CDR1 SGHTA and CDR2 FQGTGA. The CDR3 is 16 residues long. CDR3 residues: CASSLSAGVNTGELFF. Combining the CDR3 with reference TRBV7-3 and TRBJ2-2 gives the whole variable domain GAGVSQTPSNKVTEKGKYVELRCDPISGHTALYWYRQSLGQGPEFLIYFQGTGAADDSGLPNDRFFAVRPEGSVSTLKIQRTERGDSAVYLCASSLSAGVNTGELFFGEGSRLTVL.

The chain couples TRBV19 to TRBJ1-1. Germline CDR1 LNHDA, CDR2 SQIVND (reference sequence). This CDR3 comprises 15 residues. CDR3 sequence reads: CASSIQAGMNTEAFF.

This chain connects TRBV7-7 to TRBJ2-7; absent DNA, TCRdb's TRBD2 call cannot be checked. The germline V gene encodes CDR1 SSHAT and CDR2 FNYEAQ (reference sequence). This CDR3 contains 17 residues. The CDR3 loop reads CASSLTPRGEGSYEQYF.

The chain is built from TRBV7-9 and TRBJ1-1; no DNA is available, so the TRBD1 call from TCRdb remains unchecked. CDR3 length equals 12 residues. Germline values: CDR1 SEHNR, CDR2 FQNEAQ (reference sequence). CDR3 in amino acids: CASSPLGTEAFF.

V gene TRBV19 combines with J gene TRBJ2-1; TCRdb returns TRBD2, unconfirmable since there is no DNA. CDR1 is LNHDA, CDR2 SQIVND, per germline (reference sequence). CDR3 length equals 16 residues. CDR3 loop: CASSPTPDIYYNEQFF.

CDR3 sequence reads: CASSGTSGDLSYNEQFF. The V and J genes are TRBV14 and TRBJ2-1; TCRdb's D call of TRBD2 is untestable without DNA. Germline V gene data show CDR1 as SGHDN and CDR2 as FVKESK. CDR3 length equals 17 residues.

The V gene is TRBV5-1, the J gene TRBJ2-7; the TCRdb call, TRBD1, lacks DNA for checking. Germline V CDR1 and CDR2: SGHRS, YFSETQ. CDR3 length: 12 amino acids. CDR3 region: CASSLDRDEQYF.

The chain is built from TRBV20-1 and TRBJ2-7; TCRdb's D call of TRBD1 is untestable without DNA. Germline CDR1 reads DFQATT; CDR2 reads SNEGSKA (reference sequence). This CDR3 has 14 residues. The CDR3 is CSAKGDRGAYEQYF.

The gene calls are TRBV20-1 and TRBJ2-5; the D call of TRBD1 rests on TCRdb alone, since no DNA is present to check it. This CDR3 has 14 amino acids. CDR1 and CDR2 (germline): DFQATT, SNEGSKA (reference sequence). CDR3 protein: CSAADRVYQETQYF.

This chain joins TRBV2 and TRBJ1-4; TCRdb proposes TRBD1, but this gene call is untestable without DNA. Germline CDR1 is SNHLY and CDR2 is FYNNEI. The CDR3 loop spans 16 amino acids. This CDR3 reads CASSPPGTGGFEKLFF.

This sequence joins TRBV29-1 and TRBJ2-7. This CDR3 is 15 amino acids long. The germline V gene has CDR1 SQVTM and CDR2 ANQGSEA. This CDR3 is CSVEDRSGSLYEQYF.

This sequence joins TRBV10-1 and TRBJ2-7. CDR1 and CDR2 from the germline V gene are WNHNN and SYGVQD (reference sequence). CDR3 length: 14 residues. The CDR3: CASSESSLPYEQYF.

The chain combines TRBV30 with TRBJ1-1. The CDR3 loop spans 12 amino acids. CDR1 is GTSNPN, CDR2 SVGIG, per germline (reference sequence). The CDR3 region is CALVFRTTEAFF.

The chain links TRBV30 to TRBJ1-6; as DNA is missing, the TRBD1 call by TCRdb cannot be tested. The CDR3 is 16 residues long. Per germline, CDR1 GTSNPN and CDR2 SVGIG (reference sequence). CDR3 amino acids: CAGHKGGSSYNSPLHF.

The CDR3 loop is CASSLAGEGNEQFF. This sequence joins TRBV7-3 and TRBJ2-1; no DNA is available, so the TRBD2 call from TCRdb remains unchecked. The CDR3 extends over 14 amino acids. Germline lookup yields CDR1 SGHTA and CDR2 FQGTGA.

The chain recombines TRBV5-1 with TRBJ1-2; TCRdb's assignment of TRBD1 cannot be checked, as there is no DNA. CDR1 and CDR2 from the germline V gene are SGHRS and YFSETQ. The CDR3 runs 14 residues. This CDR3 reads CASSLERAGFGYTF.

The chain joins TRBV7-3 to TRBJ1-6. CDR1 is SGHTA, CDR2 FQGTGA, per germline. CDR3 size: 15 residues. CDR3 residues: CACSPQGRNNSPLHF.

V gene TRBV5-1 combines with J gene TRBJ2-7; lacking DNA, the TRBD1 call made by TCRdb goes unchecked. Germline-derived CDR1 and CDR2 are SGHRS and YFSETQ. The CDR3 is 14 amino acids. CDR3 sequence: CASSLQTGSYEQYF.

The chain combines TRBV12-3 or TRBV12-4 with TRBJ2-5; TCRdb selects TRBD1, and the lack of DNA leaves this call unchecked. This CDR3 has 13 residues. The CDR3 here is CASSRQGTETQYF.

V is TRBV11-1 and J is TRBJ2-1; TCRdb proposes TRBD2, but this gene call is untestable without DNA. The CDR3 runs 20 residues. Germline assignment: CDR1 SGHAT and CDR2 FQDESV (reference sequence). The CDR3 loop reads CASSLVPYGRVKPYYSEQFF.

The chain couples TRBV21-1 to TRBJ2-7; the TCRdb D gene call, TRBD1, has no DNA to confirm it. TRBV21-1 is deemed a pseudogene. This CDR3 contains 17 residues. The CDR3 loop reads CASSNRQAAGFPYEQYF.

The CDR3 spells CASSLSFTDTQYF. J is TRBJ2-3 and V is TRBV27. The length of the CDR3 is 13 residues. The germline V gene has CDR1 MNHEY and CDR2 SMNVEV (reference sequence).

The rearrangement links TRBV18 to TRBJ1-1; the D call from TCRdb, TRBD1, cannot be confirmed without DNA. The germline V gene encodes CDR1 KGHSH and CDR2 LQKENI. This CDR3 spans 14 amino acids. CDR3 residues: CASSPGTGYTEAFF.

The chain couples TRBV14 to TRBJ1-2; the D call from TCRdb, TRBD1, cannot be confirmed without DNA. Germline lookup yields CDR1 SGHDN and CDR2 FVKESK. The CDR3 loop spans 15 amino acids. The CDR3: CASSLRTGWNYGYTF.

The chain employs TRBV7-9 and TRBJ2-7; the D call from TCRdb, TRBD2, cannot be confirmed without DNA. This CDR3 comprises 15 residues. The germline V gene has CDR1 SEHNR and CDR2 FQNEAQ (reference sequence). The CDR3: CASSLVIAGNHEQYF.

The chain has TRBV6-1 and TRBJ2-5; TCRdb's D call, TRBD2, is unchecked because there is no DNA. This CDR3 is 14 amino acids long. The germline V gene encodes CDR1 MNHNS and CDR2 SASEGT. The CDR3 reads CASSQGGLVETQYF.

The genes are TRBV5-1 and TRBJ2-5. CDR1 is SGHRS and CDR2 is YFSETQ in the germline V gene. The CDR3 has 13 residues. The CDR3 reads CASSLAGRETQYF.

V is TRBV6-5 and J is TRBJ2-5; TCRdb reports TRBD2, a call that lacks DNA to check it against. The CDR3 loop spans 16 amino acids. CDR1 is MNHEY and CDR2 is SVGAGI in the germline V gene. CDR3 protein: CASSYVSSGRMETQYF.

The chain has TRBV6-5 and TRBJ2-2; TCRdb names TRBD2, which stays unverified in the absence of DNA. CDR3 length: 15 residues. CDR1 and CDR2 from the germline V gene are MNHEY and SVGAGI. The CDR3 sequence is CASSYQGGNTGELFF.